A selection of T cell receptor beta chains follows, all from one sample in a study of PD-L1 blockade in urothelial cancer. Sequencing was performed with immunoSEQ multiplex PCR; in TCRdb, only in-frame clones are kept and a portion is missing. Altogether around 26,000 clones are present, 75% to 90% being singletons, with the ten largest covering approximately 30%. Sequenced material: PBMCs, taken around atezolizumab (anti-PD-L1) treatment. Every receptor here comes from a man in his sixties with urothelial cancer. The CDR3 runs from the conserved cysteine through the conserved F or W. Each record gives: J gene, CDR3 length, clone size, D gene, V gene, CDR3 DNA, CDR3 protein. A D gene is named only where the DNA matches it firmly. Clone size is stated in some rows and not others, as once, few, many or a class when expanded.

>TRBJ1-2|14|.|TRBD1|TRBV30
TGTGCCTGGAGTAGACAGGGGAGCGGCTATGGCTACACCTTC
CAWSRQGSGYGYTF
>TRBJ1-2|14|.|TRBD1|TRBV5-4
TGTGCCAGCAGCTCCGGGACAGGGATCTATGGCTACACCTTC
CASSSGTGIYGYTF
>TRBJ1-2|17|.|TRBD1|TRBV4-1
TGCGCCAGCAGCCAAGACCCCCGACAGGGGACCAACTATGGCTACACCTTC
CASSQDPRQGTNYGYTF
>TRBJ1-2|14|few|.|TRBV5-8
TGTGCCAGCAGCCCACAGGTTACTAACTATGGCTACACCTTC
CASSPQVTNYGYTF
>TRBJ2-4|13|.|.|TRBV7-6
TGTGCCAGCAGCTTAGAGCAGGGAAACATTCAGTACTTC
CASSLEQGNIQYF
>TRBJ1-1|20|.|TRBD1|TRBV15
TGTGCCACCAGCAGAGATTCCAGGGCGTCCGACAGGGGTGTTGGCACTGAAGCTTTCTTT
CATSRDSRASDRGVGTEAFF
>TRBJ2-1|17|.|TRBD2|TRBV5-1
TGCGCCAGCAGCTTGGCCTTTCGACTAGCGGCGTACAATGAGCAGTTCTTC
CASSLAFRLAAYNEQFF
>TRBJ2-3|17|.|TRBD1|TRBV12-5
TGTGCTAGTGGTTTTTTTGGACAGGTCCGAGGCACAGATACGCAGTATTTT
CASGFFGQVRGTDTQYF
>TRBJ1-2|11|.|TRBD1|TRBV7-9
TGTGCCAGCAGGGACAGGTATGGCTACACCTTC
CASRDRYGYTF
>TRBJ1-1|14|once|TRBD1|TRBV7-9
TGTGCCAGCAGCCCCGACAGGGGGATCGTTGAAGCTTTCTTT
CASSPDRGIVEAFF
>TRBJ1-5|16|.|.|TRBV6-6
TGTGCCAGCAGTTACCTTGGGCGGGGCGACAATCAGCCCCAGCATTTT
CASSYLGRGDNQPQHF
>TRBJ2-3|15|.|TRBD1|TRBV18
TGTGCCAGCTCACCTGGGACAGGGGTTTCAGATACGCAGTATTTT
CASSPGTGVSDTQYF
>TRBJ2-2|15|.|TRBD1|TRBV19
TGTGCCAGTAGACCAGACAGGGTGGGCACCGGGGAGCTGTTTTTT
CASRPDRVGTGELFF
>TRBJ1-1|13|.|.|TRBV18
TGTGCCAGCTCACCGAGAGAGAACACTGAAGCTTTCTTT
CASSPRENTEAFF
>TRBJ2-1|16|.|TRBD2|TRBV9
TGTGCCAGCAGCGTGGGGACTAGCGTGATGGACAATGAGCAGTTCTTC
CASSVGTSVMDNEQFF
>TRBJ2-7|11|.|TRBD1|TRBV25-1
TGTGCCAGCAGTGACCGGGACAGGGTGTACTTC
CASSDRDRVYF
>TRBJ2-7|14|.|.|TRBV18
TGTGCCAGCTCGTACCGGGACAAAACCTACGAGCAGTACTTC
CASSYRDKTYEQYF
>TRBJ2-3|14|once|TRBD1|TRBV29-1
TGCAGCGTTGAGCGGACAGGACTCACAGATACGCAGTATTTT
CSVERTGLTDTQYF
>TRBJ2-1|13|.|.|TRBV5-1
TGCGCCAGCAGCTTGGCCGTGGGGGGGCGGCAGTTCTTC
CASSLAVGGRQFF
>TRBJ2-5|11|.|.|TRBV20-1
TGCAGTGCCGCGGGGATAGAGACCCAGTACTTC
CSAAGIETQYF
>TRBJ2-7|15|few|TRBD1|TRBV10-3
TGTGCCATCCAGGGGGGACAGGGGGTCTCCTACGAGCAGTACTTC
CAIQGGQGVSYEQYF
>TRBJ2-1|14|.|.|TRBV5-5
TGTGCCAGCAGCTTGGCTATACAGAACAATGAGCAGTTCTTC
CASSLAIQNNEQFF
>TRBJ1-1|18|.|.|TRBV4-1
TGCGCCAGCAGCCAAGTTCGCGACAGATCGAGGTTGGACACTGAAGCTTTCTTT
CASSQVRDRSRLDTEAFF
>TRBJ2-5|16|.|.|TRBV5-6
TGTGCCAGCAGCTTAAGGGGGACTAACCTCCAAGAGACCCAGTACTTC
CASSLRGTNLQETQYF
>TRBJ1-1|14|.|TRBD1|TRBV4-1
TGCGCCAGCAGCCAAGATCACAGGGGCACTGAAGCTTTCTTT
CASSQDHRGTEAFF
>TRBJ2-2|16|.|TRBD1|TRBV11-3
TGTGCCAGCAGCCCCAGGACAGGTGGCAACAGCGGGGAGCTGTTTTTT
CASSPRTGGNSGELFF
>TRBJ1-4|17|.|.|TRBV2
TGTGCCAGCAGTAGGGACAACCTTCGGGCAACTAATGAAAAACTGTTTTTT
CASSRDNLRATNEKLFF
>TRBJ2-1|16|.|TRBD2|TRBV5-4
TGTGCCAGCAGCTTGGCCGGGGGGGCGGTTATCAATGAGCAGTTCTTC
CASSLAGGAVINEQFF
>TRBJ2-3|15|.|.|TRBV11-2
TGTGCCAGCAGCGCCAGGATTTCTAGCACAGATACGCAGTATTTT
CASSARISSTDTQYF
>TRBJ2-7|14|once|.|TRBV4-3
TGCGCCAGCAGCCAAGATCCAGGGTACTACGAGCAGTACTTC
CASSQDPGYYEQYF
>TRBJ2-1|17|.|.|TRBV9
TGTGCCAGCAGCGTAGCGGCGGAACCTACCTACCGGGATGAGCAGTTCTTC
CASSVAAEPTYRDEQFF
>TRBJ2-2|16|.|TRBD1|TRBV15
TGTGCCACCAGAAATCCGGGACAGGGGAATACCGGGGAGCTGTTTTTT
CATRNPGQGNTGELFF